One and the same sample provided the 6 T cell receptor beta chains below, sequenced in a study of T-cell reconstitution after alpha-beta-depleted transplantation in children. Unique molecular identifiers were built into the TCRbeta library. TCRdb analysed the PCR reads with MiXCR anew, one entry per CDR3 protein. Of around 490,000 distinct CDR3 sequences in the sample, about 10% are singletons; the top ten hold 12% to 15%. Sequencing used PBMCs, mostly from graft donor cells, obtained 180 days after TCRalphabeta/CD19-depleted stem cell transplant. These receptors were taken from a female patient between 2 and 15 years old who had a stem cell transplant for aplastic anemia, so the T cells may come from the graft donor.

This clonotype was recorded many times. CDR3 amino acids: CASSLDLAAGELFF. In nucleotides, the CDR3 is TGTGCCAGCAGTTTAGACCTAGCGGCCGGGGAGCTGTTTTTT. The chain uses TRBV12-3 or TRBV12-4 and TRBJ2-2, with 7 bases identical to TRBD2. V dropped 1 base and J dropped 6; count of bases not matched to a gene: 2. The CDR3 length is 14 residues.

On this clonotype: This may come from a read error, since a much larger clone is one base off. CDR3 nucleotide sequence: TGTGCCAGCCGCTTGGGAGGGGGTTCAAAAGAGACCCAGTACTTC. As protein: CASRLGGGSKETQYF. The chain uses TRBV5-4 and TRBJ2-5; D possibly corresponds to TRBD2 (7 bases). This CDR3 has 15 amino acids. CDR1 and CDR2 (germline): SGHNT, YYREEE (reference sequence).

A few counts support this clonotype. The chain employs TRBV4-2 and TRBJ2-5, with 8 bases identical to TRBD1. The CDR3 is made up of 17 amino acids. Germline V CDR1 and CDR2: LGHNA, YNFKEQ. Trimming removed 0 bases from V and 2 bases from J; junction bases left unmatched: 8. The CDR3 protein is CASSQDQHRGTQETQYF. As DNA, the CDR3 is TGTGCCAGCAGCCAAGATCAGCACAGGGGGACACAAGAGACCCAGTACTTC.

This clonotype has a handful of counts. J is TRBJ1-5 and V is TRBV5-6; the match to TRBD1 covers 8 bases. The CDR3 spans 15 residues. Trimming took 3 bases from V and 5 from J; bases not matched to a gene: 7. Germline V lookup: CDR1 SGHDT, CDR2 YYEEEE. CDR3 in amino acids: CASSSLPGGDQPQHF. CDR3 sequence (DNA): TGTGCCAGCAGCTCACTCCCAGGGGGCGATCAGCCCCAGCATTTT.

The table lists this clonotype with a few counts. The V call is TRBV7-8, the J call TRBJ1-1; D uncertain. Per the germline V gene, CDR1 is SGHVS and CDR2 is FQNEAQ. With 2 bases removed from V and 4 bases from J, the gap between germline ends came to 14 bases. The length of the CDR3 is 15 residues. The CDR3 sequence: CASSLMGRGSTEAFF. CDR3 nucleotide sequence: TGTGCCAGCAGCTTAATGGGCAGAGGGAGCACTGAAGCTTTCTTT. The full variable domain, with the rest looked up from reference TRBV7-8 and TRBJ1-1, is GAGVSQSPRYKVAKRGQDVALRCDPISGHVSLFWYQQALGQGPEFLTYFQNEAQLDKSGLPSDRFFAERPEGSVSTLKIQRTQQEDSAVYLCASSLMGRGSTEAFFGQGTRLTVV.

The V and J genes are TRBV7-2 and TRBJ2-7; 7 nucleotides align to TRBD2. Trimming took 0 bases from V and 2 from J; bases not matched to a gene: 7. The length of the CDR3 is 16 residues. CDR1 and CDR2 (germline): SGHTA, FQGNSA. The CDR3 nucleotides read TGTGCCAGCAGCTTAGCTGGCGGGAGTGTCCCCTACGAGCAGTACGTC. Encoded protein: CASSLAGGSVPYEQYV.